This passage covers 21 T cell receptor beta chains from one sample sequenced in a study of graft-versus-host responses after intestinal transplantation. What these receptors recognize is not known. Data came from immunoSEQ multiplex PCR; TCRdb stores just in-frame clones and leaves some out. The sample lists tens of thousands of clones, about four fifths seen once, with about a sixth in the top ten. The sample here was unstimulated CD8+ T cells sorted from spleen or lymph node cells, taken before intestinal transplant. Receptor source: a human donor who received an intestinal transplant.

The gene calls are TRBV4-1 and TRBJ2-1; D not resolved. The CDR3 sequence is 12 residues long. Germline V gives CDR1 MGHRA, CDR2 YSYEKL. Trimming took 0 bases from V and 9 from J, leaving 6 bases between them. CDR3 DNA sequence: TGCGCCAGCAGCCAAGATTTGAGTGAGCAGTTCTTC. Amino acid sequence: CASSQDLSEQFF.

The V call is TRBV5-1, the J call TRBJ1-1; 9 bases line up with TRBD1. CDR1 and CDR2 from the germline V gene are SGHRS and YFSETQ. The CDR3 is 15 residues long. V was pared by 0 bases and J by 5 bases, with 5 bases of the junction left unmatched. The CDR3 DNA is TGCGCCAGCAGCTTGGACAGGGGGCGCGTTACTGAAGCTTTCTTT. Protein sequence: CASSLDRGRVTEAFF.

The V call is TRBV6-1, the J call TRBJ2-6; possible D gene TRBD2, 6 bases. Per germline, CDR1 MNHNS and CDR2 SASEGT. V was cut by 3 bases and J by 0 bases, with 9 bases left in between. The CDR3 covers 16 residues. CDR3 region: CASSDGRGSGANVLTF. The CDR3 bases are TGTGCCAGCAGTGATGGGCGGGGCTCTGGGGCCAACGTCCTGACTTTC.

The J gene is TRBJ1-5, the V gene TRBV1; TRBD1 is taken as the D call from the table, unchecked against the DNA. TRBV1 has pseudogene status. CDR3 length: 18 residues. The CDR3 reads CTSSQYSGTGGLNQPQHF. The CDR3 DNA is TGCACCAGCAGCCAATACTCCGGGACAGGGGGCCTCAATCAGCCCCAGCATTTT.

Points on this clone: At one end, the junction sequence differs from germline, possibly due to a read error. The rearrangement joins TRBV6-5 to TRBJ1-6; D is perhaps TRBD1 (6 bases). CDR3 size: 15 residues. The germline gives CDR1 MNHEY, CDR2 SVGAGI. The CDR3 spells CASSYQDSYSSPLHF. The CDR3, as DNA: TGTGCCAGCAGTTACCAGGACAGTTATAGTTCACCCCTCCACTTT.

This chain joins TRBV9 and TRBJ2-2, with 8 bases that match TRBD1. The trim removed 4 bases at V and 7 bases at J, leaving 6 bases unmatched. The CDR3 has 14 residues. Germline CDR1 SGDLS, CDR2 YYNGEE. CDR3: CASSPQGADGELFF. The CDR3 region has the DNA TGTGCCAGCAGCCCCCAGGGGGCGGACGGGGAGCTGTTTTTT.

The sample holds a few counts of this clone. This sequence joins TRBV5-1 and TRBJ1-3; D remains unclear. Germline assignment: CDR1 SGHRS and CDR2 YFSETQ. The CDR3 covers 14 residues. Trimming left V 8 bases short and J 0 bases short, with 12 bases between. The CDR3 nucleotides read TGCGCCAGTAGTCTCTGGTTCTCTGGAAACACCATATATTTT. Its protein product is CASSLWFSGNTIYF.

The rearrangement joins TRBV5-6 to TRBJ2-1; maybe TRBD2 (6 bases). Deletions cut 0 bases from V and 2 bases from J, with 12 bases between. The germline V gene has CDR1 SGHDT and CDR2 YYEEEE. This CDR3 contains 16 residues. As DNA, the CDR3 is TGTGCCAGCAGCTTGGGAGCGGGTTCTCCCTACAATGAGCAGTTCTTC. Translation: CASSLGAGSPYNEQFF.

This chain links TRBV5-4 with TRBJ2-7; D is undetermined. V was trimmed by 0 bases and J by 2 bases, leaving 3 bases between them. Per the germline V gene, CDR1 is SGHNT and CDR2 is YYREEE (reference sequence). This CDR3 region has 12 residues. The CDR3 DNA sequence: TGTGCCAGCAGCTTGGGCACCTACGAGCAGTACTTC. It encodes CASSLGTYEQYF.

This chain joins TRBV2 and TRBJ2-3; D perhaps matches TRBD2 (7 bases). Germline V gene lookup returns CDR1 SNHLY and CDR2 FYNNEI. Trimming stripped 10 bases from V and 7 bases from J, with 15 bases between. The CDR3 extends over 12 amino acids. CDR3 in amino acids: CAKRGGRYTQYF. The CDR3 DNA follows: TGTGCCAAGAGGGGGGGGCGGTATACGCAGTATTTT.

Concerning this clone itself: The same CDR3 is also encoded by other DNA sequences in this sample. V gene TRBV6-5 combines with J gene TRBJ2-6; D remains ambiguous. The CDR3 runs to 13 residues. Trimming left V 0 bases short and J 3 bases short, with 0 bases between. In germline, CDR1 is MNHEY, CDR2 SVGAGI. In nucleotides, the CDR3 is TGTGCCAGCAGTTACTCTGGGGCCAACGTCCTGACTTTC. Translating gives CASSYSGANVLTF.

The J gene is TRBJ1-1, the V gene TRBV5-6; D gene uncertain. Germline loops: CDR1 SGHDT, CDR2 YYEEEE. The ends were cut back, 0 bases at V and 7 bases at J, with 16 bases in the middle. The CDR3 loop spans 15 amino acids. The CDR3 DNA reads as TGTGCCAGCAGCTTGGTGGGCGCTGTAGGAAATGAAGCTTTCTTT. Amino acid sequence: CASSLVGAVGNEAFF.

This chain joins TRBV19 and TRBJ1-3; D unclear. V was clipped by 8 bases and J by 2 bases, with 16 bases between them. The CDR3 consists of 15 residues. The germline V gene encodes CDR1 LNHDA and CDR2 SQIVND (reference sequence). CDR3: CASGRREGTGNTIYF. CDR3 in DNA: TGTGCCAGTGGGAGGAGGGAGGGAACTGGAAACACCATATATTTT.

V usage is TRBV11-3 and J usage is TRBJ1-1; D possibly corresponds to TRBD1 (5 bases). The CDR3 is made up of 15 amino acids. V gave up 0 bases and J gave up 10 bases, with 18 bases separating them. Germline V gene sequence: CDR1 SGHNT, CDR2 YENEEA. The CDR3 protein is CASSLEGQGFGGAFF. The CDR3 coding sequence is TGTGCCAGCAGCTTAGAGGGTCAGGGTTTCGGGGGAGCTTTCTTT.

The chain employs TRBV7-9 and TRBJ2-7, with 8 bases matching TRBD1. This CDR3 region has 14 residues. V lost 5 bases to trimming and J lost 2 bases; unmatched junction nucleotides: 5. Germline V gene lookup returns CDR1 SEHNR and CDR2 FQNEAQ (reference sequence). CDR3 in amino acids: CASSPGQGTYEQYF. The CDR3 coding sequence is TGTGCCAGCAGCCCCGGACAGGGTACCTACGAGCAGTACTTC. The whole variable domain, remainder taken from reference TRBV7-9 and TRBJ2-7, is DTGVSQNPRHKITKRGQNVTFRCDPISEHNRLYWYRQTLGQGPEFLTYFQNEAQLEKSRLLSDRFSAERPKGSFSTLEIQRTEQGDSAMYLCASSPGQGTYEQYFGPGTRLTVT.

This clone was found once. The CDR3 region has the DNA TGTGCCAGCAGTCCCTCCGGTTGGGGCGCTAACTATGGCTACACCTTC. This codes for CASSPSGWGANYGYTF. The genes are TRBV27 and TRBJ1-2, with D tentatively TRBD1 (5 bases). The length of the CDR3 is 16 residues. Germline lookup yields CDR1 MNHEY and CDR2 SMNVEV (reference sequence). V lost 5 bases and J lost 0, with 16 bases in between.

This chain connects TRBV4-2 to TRBJ2-1; 12 bases line up with TRBD2. This CDR3 contains 19 residues. Germline V lookup: CDR1 LGHNA, CDR2 YNFKEQ. Losses at the gene ends were 4 bases for V and 2 bases for J; bases not matched to a gene: 12. This CDR3 reads CASSLEPGLAGATYNEQFF. The CDR3, as DNA: TGTGCCAGCAGCCTCGAACCGGGACTAGCGGGTGCTACCTACAATGAGCAGTTCTTC.

CDR3 nucleotides: TGTGCCGGCCTAGACAGGAGCTCCTACGAGCAGTACTTC. Translated: CAGLDRSSYEQYF. The chain carries TRBV11-2 and TRBJ2-7, with a weak D call TRBD1 (6 bases). The CDR3 covers 13 residues. V shed 11 bases and J shed 0 bases, with 14 bases lying between them. The germline V gene has CDR1 SGHAT and CDR2 FQNNGV.

The J gene is TRBJ2-3, the V gene TRBV29-1, with unresolved D. V was trimmed by 5 bases and J by 5 bases, leaving 11 bases between them. This CDR3 has 12 residues. Germline V gene lookup returns CDR1 SQVTM and CDR2 ANQGSEA. The CDR3 DNA sequence: TGCAGCGTTTTCACCTACCAAGATACGCAGTATTTT. It codes for CSVFTYQDTQYF.

A remark on this clone: A junction end diverges from the germline sequence, so it may reflect a read error. The chain carries TRBV7-9 and TRBJ2-7; D is undetermined. The CDR3 contains 14 residues. Germline V CDR1 and CDR2: SEHNR, FQNEAQ (reference sequence). CDR3 residues: CASTLSESSYEQYF. CDR3 nucleotide sequence: TGTGCCAGCACCTTATCGGAAAGCTCCTACGAGCAGTACTTC.

CDR3 bases: TGTGCCAGCAGCTTAGAGGACAGCCCCTACGAGCAGTACTTC. It is translated as CASSLEDSPYEQYF. This sequence joins TRBV11-2 and TRBJ2-7; tentatively, D is TRBD1 (6 bases). CDR1 SGHAT and CDR2 FQNNGV come from the germline V gene. The CDR3 runs 14 residues. The V gene lost 0 bases and the J gene lost 2 bases, with 8 bases spanning the gap.